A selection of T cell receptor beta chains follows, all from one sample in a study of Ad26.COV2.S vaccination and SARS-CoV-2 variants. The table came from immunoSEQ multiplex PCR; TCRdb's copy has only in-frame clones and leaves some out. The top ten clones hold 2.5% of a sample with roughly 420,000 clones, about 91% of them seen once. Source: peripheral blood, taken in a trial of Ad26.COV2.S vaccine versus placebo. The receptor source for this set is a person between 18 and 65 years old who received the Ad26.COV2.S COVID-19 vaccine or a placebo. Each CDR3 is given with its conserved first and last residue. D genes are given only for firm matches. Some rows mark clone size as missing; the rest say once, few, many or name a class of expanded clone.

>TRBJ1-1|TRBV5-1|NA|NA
TGCGCCAGCAGGATCCAGGTCCTTTCGAACACTGAAGCTTTCTTT
CASRIQVLSNTEAFF
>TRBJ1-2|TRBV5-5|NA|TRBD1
TGTGCCAGCAGCACATTTTCTGCAGGGGGCGGGCTGGTCTATGGCTACACCTTC
CASSTFSAGGGLVYGYTF
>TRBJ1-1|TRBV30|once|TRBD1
TGTGCCTGGAACAGGGGGCAGGTCACTGAAGCTTTCTTT
CAWNRGQVTEAFF
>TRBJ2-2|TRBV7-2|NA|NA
TGTGCCAGCAACAAACGACGGGGTCGGGGGCGTGAAACCGGGGAGCTGTTTTTT
CASNKRRGRGRETGELFF
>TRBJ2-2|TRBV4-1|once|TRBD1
TGCGCCAGCAGTTTCAACCCGGGGACAGGTAAAGCCGGGGAGCTGTTTTTT
CASSFNPGTGKAGELFF
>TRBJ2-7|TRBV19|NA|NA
TGTGCCAGTAGTACCACCCGACTAGGCATTGGGCACGAGCAGTACTTC
CASSTTRLGIGHEQYF
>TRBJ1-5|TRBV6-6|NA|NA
TGTGCCAGCAGTTTAGGGGGGTCCAATCAGCCCCAGCATTTT
CASSLGGSNQPQHF
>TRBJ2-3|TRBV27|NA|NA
TGTGCCAGCAGTTTATCCTGGAGGAGCACAGATACGCAGTATTTT
CASSLSWRSTDTQYF
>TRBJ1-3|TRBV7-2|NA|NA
TGTGCCAGCAGCTTAGAGGCGGGGTCTGGAAACACCATATATTTT
CASSLEAGSGNTIYF
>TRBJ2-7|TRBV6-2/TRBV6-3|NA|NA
TGTGCCAGCAGCCCCGGGTGGGCAGTGGTGGGCGAGCAGTACTTC
CASSPGWAVVGEQYF
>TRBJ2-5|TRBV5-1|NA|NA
TGCGCCAGCAGCTGGGGGGACCACCAAGAGACCCAGTACTTC
CASSWGDHQETQYF
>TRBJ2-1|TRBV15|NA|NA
TGTGCCACCAGCAGAGACCCCGCTGGGGAGCAGTTCTTC
CATSRDPAGEQFF
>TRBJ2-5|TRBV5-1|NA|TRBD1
TGCGCCAGCAGCGGGAGGACAGGGGGACAAGAGACCCAGTACTTC
CASSGRTGGQETQYF
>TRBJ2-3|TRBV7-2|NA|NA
TGTGCCAGCAGCGTCGGGGGGCTTAGCACAGATACGCAGTATTTT
CASSVGGLSTDTQYF
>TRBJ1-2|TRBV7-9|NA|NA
TGTGCCAGCAGCCCTACGGATAGGAGACGTTATGGCTACACCTTC
CASSPTDRRRYGYTF
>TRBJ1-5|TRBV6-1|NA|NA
TGTGCCAGCAGTGAAGCCAGATATGAAAATCAGCCCCAGCATTTT
CASSEARYENQPQHF
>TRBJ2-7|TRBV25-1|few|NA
TGTGCCAGCAGTGACCGACAGGACTCCTACGAGCAGTACTTC
CASSDRQDSYEQYF
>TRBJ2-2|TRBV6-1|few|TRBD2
TGTGCCAGCAGTGAACTAGCGGGAGACACCGGGGAGCTGTTTTTT
CASSELAGDTGELFF
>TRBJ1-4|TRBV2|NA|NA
TGTGCCAGCAGAAGCAGAGCACAGGCAACTAATGAAAAACTGTTTTTT
CASRSRAQATNEKLFF
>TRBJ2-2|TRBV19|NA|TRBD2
TGTGCCAGTAGTCCACTAGCGGGAGTGAGCACCGGGGAGCTGTTTTTT
CASSPLAGVSTGELFF
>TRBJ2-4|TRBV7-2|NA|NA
TGTGCCAGCAGCTTCCCAATAGCCAAAAACATTCAGTACTTC
CASSFPIAKNIQYF
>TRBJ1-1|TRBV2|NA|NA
TGTGCCACCCAGGGAGGGAACACTGAAGCTTTCTTT
CATQGGNTEAFF
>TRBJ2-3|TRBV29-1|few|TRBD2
TGCAGCGTTGAGAGGATGGGACTAGCGGGAGGTGGGGATACGCAGTATTTT
CSVERMGLAGGGDTQYF
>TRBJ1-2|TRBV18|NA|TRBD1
TGTGCCAGCTCACCGGGACAGGGCGACTATGGCTACACCTTC
CASSPGQGDYGYTF
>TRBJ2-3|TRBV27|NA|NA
TGTGCCAGCAGTTTTGGCCTTGTAGCCCTCGGAAATACGCAGTATTTT
CASSFGLVALGNTQYF
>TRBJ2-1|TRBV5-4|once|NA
TGTGCCAGCAGCTTGGTGACAAATGAGCAGTTCTTC
CASSLVTNEQFF
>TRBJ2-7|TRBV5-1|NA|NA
TGCGCCAGCAGCTTGCATCCCGATGGCAACGAGCAGTACTTC
CASSLHPDGNEQYF
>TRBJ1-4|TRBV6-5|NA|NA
TGTGCCAGCAGCAACAGGGTACTAAATGAAAAACTGTTTTTT
CASSNRVLNEKLFF
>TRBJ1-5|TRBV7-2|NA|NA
TGTGCCAGCAGCTTAGAGGCGTTCCAGCCCCAGCATTTT
CASSLEAFQPQHF
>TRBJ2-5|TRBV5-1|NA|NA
TGCGCCAGCAGCTTGACGTTCAGGAGGGAGACCCAGTACTTC
CASSLTFRRETQYF
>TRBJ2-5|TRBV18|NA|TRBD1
TGTGCCAGCTCACCTATCGGGACAGACAAAGAGACCCAGTACTTC
CASSPIGTDKETQYF